The text below deals with one T cell receptor (beta chain). The target antigen is unknown. The data originate from a study of shared clonotypes between healthy human individuals. Between the trimmed V and J ends, which lost 6 bases and 8 bases, there was a span of 7 bases. The CDR3 consists of 10 residues. Per germline, CDR1 DFQATT and CDR2 SNEGSKA (reference sequence). Findings and limits, study-wide: Sharing across four donors was highest in naive CD4 (roughly 5%) and lowest in memory CD8 (about 0.4%). Compared with memory subsets, naive subsets generally had larger estimated richness.

Donation came from healthy HIV-negative adults that had no recent acute infections or vaccinations. The authors divided CD4+ cells into CD45RA+ naive and CD45RA-negative memory subsets. TCRdb's table, derived via immunoSEQ multiplex PCR, lists solely in-frame clones and lacks some. Of approximately 1,500,000 clones listed, roughly 98% are singletons. This rearrangement joins TRBV20-1 to TRBJ1-4, with D hard to call. Sequencing was carried out using naive CD4+ T cells sorted from blood. Subset reported: CD45RA+ positively selected. This TCR was recovered from a man younger than 45 in good health. The CDR3 region is CSAQREKLFF. CDR3 bases: TGCAGTGCGCAAAGGGAAAAACTGTTTTTT.